This TCR beta chain was retrieved from a study of PD-L1 blockade in urothelial cancer. Looking at the study overall: Of prior chemotherapy regimens, patients had received between 0 and 3.

Clones were sequenced by immunoSEQ multiplex PCR, and TCRdb holds only the in-frame ones, with some missing. The data show about 50,000 clones, about 85% seen once. This clone has just one count. The CDR3 loop spans 14 amino acids. Unmatched junction bases numbered 1, after V lost 4 bases and J lost 0 bases. CDR1 and CDR2 from the germline V gene are MGHDK and SYGVNS. Time point given: peripheral blood 6 weeks after treatment start. Samples spanned pretreatment and treatment, with 1 to 8 time points per patient. This chain uses TRBV25-1 with TRBJ2-3; TRBD2 matches 7 bases. This sample comprised PBMCs, obtained around atezolizumab (anti-PD-L1) treatment. The sequence was obtained from a man aged 50-59 years with urothelial cancer. The CDR3 DNA sequence: TGTGCCAGCAGTGCTAGCGGCAGCACAGATACGCAGTATTTT. It is translated as CASSASGSTDTQYF. The variable domain in full, completed from reference TRBV25-1 and TRBJ2-3, reads EADIYQTPRYLVIGTGKKITLECSQTMGHDKMYWYQQDPGMELHLIHYSYGVNSTEKGDLSSESTVSRIRTEHFPLTLESARPSHTSQYLCASSASGSTDTQYFGPGTRLTVL.